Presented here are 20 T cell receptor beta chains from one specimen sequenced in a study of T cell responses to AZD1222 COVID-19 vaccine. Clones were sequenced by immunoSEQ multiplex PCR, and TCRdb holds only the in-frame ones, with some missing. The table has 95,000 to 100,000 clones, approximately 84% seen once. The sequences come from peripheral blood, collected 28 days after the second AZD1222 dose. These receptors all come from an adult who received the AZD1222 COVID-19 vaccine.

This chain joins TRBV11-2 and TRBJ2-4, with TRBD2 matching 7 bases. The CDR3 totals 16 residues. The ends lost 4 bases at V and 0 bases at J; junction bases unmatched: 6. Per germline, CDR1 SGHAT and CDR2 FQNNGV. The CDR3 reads CASSWGGSLAKNIQYF. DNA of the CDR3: TGTGCCAGCAGCTGGGGGGGGAGTCTAGCCAAAAACATTCAGTACTTC. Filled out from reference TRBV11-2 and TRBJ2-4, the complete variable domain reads EAGVAQSPRYKIIEKRQSVAFWCNPISGHATLYWYQQILGQGPKLLIQFQNNGVVDDSQLPKDRFSAERLKGVDSTLKIQPAKLEDSAVYLCASSWGGSLAKNIQYFGAGTRLSVL.

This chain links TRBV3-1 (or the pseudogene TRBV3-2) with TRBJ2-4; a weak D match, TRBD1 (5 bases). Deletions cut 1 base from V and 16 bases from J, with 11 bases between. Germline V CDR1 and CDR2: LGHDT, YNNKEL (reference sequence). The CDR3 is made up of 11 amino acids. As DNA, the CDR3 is TGTGCCAGCAGCCAAGGGTACAGGCTCTACTTC. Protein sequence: CASSQGYRLYF.

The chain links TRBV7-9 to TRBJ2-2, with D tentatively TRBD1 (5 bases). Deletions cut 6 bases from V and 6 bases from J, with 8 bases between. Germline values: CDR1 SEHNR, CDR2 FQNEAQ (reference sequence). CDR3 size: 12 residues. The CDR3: CASRQGSGELFF. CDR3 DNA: TGTGCCAGCAGGCAGGGTTCCGGGGAGCTGTTTTTT.

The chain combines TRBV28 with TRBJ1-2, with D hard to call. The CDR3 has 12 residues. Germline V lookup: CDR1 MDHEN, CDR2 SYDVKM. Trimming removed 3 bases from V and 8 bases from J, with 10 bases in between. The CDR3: CASSLREWGYTF. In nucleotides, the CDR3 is TGTGCCAGCAGTTTGAGGGAATGGGGCTACACCTTC.

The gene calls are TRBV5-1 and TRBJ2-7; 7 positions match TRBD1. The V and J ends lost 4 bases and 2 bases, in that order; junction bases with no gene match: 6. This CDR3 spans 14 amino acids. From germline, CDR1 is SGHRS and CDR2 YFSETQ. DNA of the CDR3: TGCGCCAGCAGCCCCCTAACAGGGGCCTACGAGCAGTACTTC. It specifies CASSPLTGAYEQYF.

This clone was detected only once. For the CDR3, the DNA is TGTGCCAGCAGCGGAAACACTGAAGCTTTCTTT. Translating it yields CASSGNTEAFF. The V and J genes are TRBV5-4 and TRBJ1-1, with D hard to call. Trimming stripped 4 bases from V and 2 bases from J, with 3 bases between. Germline V CDR1 and CDR2: SGHNT, YYREEE (reference sequence). The CDR3 spans 11 residues.

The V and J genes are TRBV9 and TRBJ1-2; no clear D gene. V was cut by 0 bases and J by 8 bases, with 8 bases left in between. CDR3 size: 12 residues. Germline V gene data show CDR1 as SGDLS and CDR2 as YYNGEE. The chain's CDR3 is CASSVEGGGYTF. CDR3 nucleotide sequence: TGTGCCAGCAGCGTAGAAGGCGGCGGCTACACCTTC.

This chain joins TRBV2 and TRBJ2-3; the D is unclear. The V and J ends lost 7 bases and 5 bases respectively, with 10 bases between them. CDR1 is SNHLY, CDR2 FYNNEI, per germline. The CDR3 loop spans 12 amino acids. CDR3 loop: CASNFFKDTQYF. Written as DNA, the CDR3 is TGTGCCAGCAACTTTTTTAAAGATACGCAGTATTTT.

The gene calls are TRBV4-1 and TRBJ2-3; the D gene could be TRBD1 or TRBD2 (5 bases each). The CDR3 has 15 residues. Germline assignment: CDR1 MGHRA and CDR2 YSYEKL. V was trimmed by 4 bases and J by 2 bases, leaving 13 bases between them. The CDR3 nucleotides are TGCGCCAGCAGCCCTCGTTGGGGGACCACAGATACGCAGTATTTT. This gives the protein CASSPRWGTTDTQYF.

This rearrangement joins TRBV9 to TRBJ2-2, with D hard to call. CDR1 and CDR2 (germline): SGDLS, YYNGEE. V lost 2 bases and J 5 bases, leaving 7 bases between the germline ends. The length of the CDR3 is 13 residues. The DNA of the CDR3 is TGTGCCAGCAGCGTCTCGGGTACCGGGGAGCTGTTTTTT. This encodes CASSVSGTGELFF.

The CDR3 sequence is CASSLAPGQYNEQFF. The CDR3, as DNA: TGTGCCAGCAGCTTAGCACCGGGACAGTACAATGAGCAGTTCTTC. V is TRBV7-2 and J is TRBJ2-1, with 7 bases aligning to TRBD1. Unmatched junction bases numbered 3, after V lost 0 bases and J lost 4 bases. CDR1 and CDR2 from the germline V gene are SGHTA and FQGNSA. The CDR3 length is 15 residues.

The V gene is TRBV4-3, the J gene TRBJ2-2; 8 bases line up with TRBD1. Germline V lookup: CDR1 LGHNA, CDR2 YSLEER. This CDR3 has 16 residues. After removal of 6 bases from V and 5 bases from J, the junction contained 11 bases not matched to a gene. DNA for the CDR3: TGCGCCAGCAGACTACAAACCGGACAGGGTACCGGGGAGCTGTTTTTT. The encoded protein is CASRLQTGQGTGELFF.

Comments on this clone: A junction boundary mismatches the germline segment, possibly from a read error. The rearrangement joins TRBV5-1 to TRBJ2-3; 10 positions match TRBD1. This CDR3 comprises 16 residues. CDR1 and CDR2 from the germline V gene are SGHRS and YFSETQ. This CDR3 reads CASRLFGTGATDTQYF. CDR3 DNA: TGCGCCAGCCGCTTATTCGGGACAGGGGCGACAGATACGCAGTATTTT.

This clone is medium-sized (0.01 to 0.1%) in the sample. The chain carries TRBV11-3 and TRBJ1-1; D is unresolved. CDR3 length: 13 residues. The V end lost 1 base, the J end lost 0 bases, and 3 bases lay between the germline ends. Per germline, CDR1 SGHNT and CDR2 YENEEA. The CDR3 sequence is CASSLVLNTEAFF. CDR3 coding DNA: TGTGCCAGCAGCTTAGTCCTGAACACTGAAGCTTTCTTT.

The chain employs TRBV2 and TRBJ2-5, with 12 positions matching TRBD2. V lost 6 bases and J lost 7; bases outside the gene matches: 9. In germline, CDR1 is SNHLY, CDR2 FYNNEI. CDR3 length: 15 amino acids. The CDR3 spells CASRPSGGAGRTQYF. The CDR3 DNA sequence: TGTGCCAGCAGGCCTAGCGGGGGGGCGGGGCGGACCCAGTACTTC.

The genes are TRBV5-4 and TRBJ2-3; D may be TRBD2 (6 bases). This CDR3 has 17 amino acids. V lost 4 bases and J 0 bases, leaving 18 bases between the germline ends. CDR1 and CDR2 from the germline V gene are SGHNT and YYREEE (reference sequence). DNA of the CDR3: TGTGCCAGCAGCCGCTCCGGGCGGGGAACTAGCACAGATACGCAGTATTTT. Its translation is CASSRSGRGTSTDTQYF.

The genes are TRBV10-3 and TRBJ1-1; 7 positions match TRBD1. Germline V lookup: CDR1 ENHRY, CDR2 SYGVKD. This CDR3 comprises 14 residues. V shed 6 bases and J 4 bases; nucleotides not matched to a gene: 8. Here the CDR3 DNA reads TGTGCCATCAGACCGACAGGGCAGAGCACTGAAGCTTTCTTT. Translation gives CAIRPTGQSTEAFF.

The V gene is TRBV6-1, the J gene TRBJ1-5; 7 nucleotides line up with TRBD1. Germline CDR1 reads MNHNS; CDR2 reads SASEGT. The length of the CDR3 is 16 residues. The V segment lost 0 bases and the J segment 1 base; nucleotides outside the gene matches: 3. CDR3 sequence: CASSEALGQSNQPQHF. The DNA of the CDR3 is TGTGCCAGCAGTGAAGCCCTGGGACAGAGCAATCAGCCCCAGCATTTT.

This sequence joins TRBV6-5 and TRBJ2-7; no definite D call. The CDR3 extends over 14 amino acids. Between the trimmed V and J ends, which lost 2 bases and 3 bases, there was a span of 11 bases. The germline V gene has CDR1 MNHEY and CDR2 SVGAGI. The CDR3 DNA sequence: TGTGCCAGCAGTTACGGCGACACCCGCTACGAGCAGTACTTC. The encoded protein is CASSYGDTRYEQYF.

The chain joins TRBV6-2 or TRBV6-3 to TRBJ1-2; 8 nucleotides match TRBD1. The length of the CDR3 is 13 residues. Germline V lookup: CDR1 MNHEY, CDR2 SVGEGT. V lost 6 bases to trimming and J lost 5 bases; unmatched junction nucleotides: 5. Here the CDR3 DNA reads TGTGCCAGCAGCCACGGGACAGGATATGGCTACACCTTC. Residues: CASSHGTGYGYTF.